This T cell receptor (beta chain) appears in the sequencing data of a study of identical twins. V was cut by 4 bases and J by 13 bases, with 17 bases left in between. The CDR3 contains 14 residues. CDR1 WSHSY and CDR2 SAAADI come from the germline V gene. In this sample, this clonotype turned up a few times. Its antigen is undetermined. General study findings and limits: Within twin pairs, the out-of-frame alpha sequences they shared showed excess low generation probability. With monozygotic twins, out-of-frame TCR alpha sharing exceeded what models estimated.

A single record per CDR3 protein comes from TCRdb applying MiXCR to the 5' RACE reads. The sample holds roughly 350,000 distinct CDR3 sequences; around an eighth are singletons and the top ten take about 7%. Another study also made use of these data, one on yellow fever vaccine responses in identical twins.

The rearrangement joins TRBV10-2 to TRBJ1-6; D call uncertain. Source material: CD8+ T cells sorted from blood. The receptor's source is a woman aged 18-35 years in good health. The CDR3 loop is CASSARPVMEPLHF. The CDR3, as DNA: TGCGCCAGCAGTGCACGACCGGTTATGGAGCCCCTCCACTTT.